This T cell receptor (beta chain) derives from a study of T cell changes during pregnancy in multiple sclerosis. The J segment lost 3 bases and the V segment lost 10 bases, leaving 4 bases of the junction unmatched. The CDR3 totals 13 residues. From germline, CDR1 is LNHDA and CDR2 SQIVND (reference sequence). Produced via immunoSEQ multiplex PCR; TCRdb's table is partial and in-frame only. The data hold about 77,000 clones, with about 92% observed a single time. The clonotype originates from a female donor in good health, enrolled as a control in a pregnancy study. The source material was peripheral blood, sampled after pregnancy. The gene calls are TRBV19 and TRBJ2-1; 9 nucleotides align to TRBD1. The CDR3 protein is CATGDRDYNEQFF. In nucleotides, the CDR3 is TGTGCCACCGGGGACAGGGACTACAATGAGCAGTTCTTC. Together with reference TRBV19 and TRBJ2-1, the CDR3 gives the full variable domain: DGGITQSPKYLFRKEGQNVTLSCEQNLNHDAMYWYRQDPGQGLRLIYYSQIVNDFQKGDIAEGYSVSREKKESFPLTVTSAQKNPTAFYLCATGDRDYNEQFFGPGTRLTVL.